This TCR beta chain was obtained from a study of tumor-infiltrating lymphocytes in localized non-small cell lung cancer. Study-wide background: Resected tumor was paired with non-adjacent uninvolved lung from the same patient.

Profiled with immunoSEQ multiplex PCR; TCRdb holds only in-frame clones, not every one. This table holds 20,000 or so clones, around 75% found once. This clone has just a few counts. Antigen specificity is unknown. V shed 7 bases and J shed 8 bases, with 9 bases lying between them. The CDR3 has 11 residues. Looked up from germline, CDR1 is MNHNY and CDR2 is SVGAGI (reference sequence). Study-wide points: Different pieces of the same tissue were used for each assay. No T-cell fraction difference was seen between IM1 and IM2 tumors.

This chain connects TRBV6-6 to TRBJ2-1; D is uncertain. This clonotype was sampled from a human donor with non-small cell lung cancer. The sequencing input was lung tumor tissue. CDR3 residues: CASISGHEQFF. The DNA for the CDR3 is TGTGCCAGCATTTCAGGTCATGAGCAGTTCTTC.